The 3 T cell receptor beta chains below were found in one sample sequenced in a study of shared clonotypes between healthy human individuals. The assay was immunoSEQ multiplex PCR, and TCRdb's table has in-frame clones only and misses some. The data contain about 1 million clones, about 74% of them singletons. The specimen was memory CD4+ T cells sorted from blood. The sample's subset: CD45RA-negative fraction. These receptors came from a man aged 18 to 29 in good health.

The CDR3 region has the DNA TGTGCCAGCAGCTTAGATAGGCTAGCGGGAGTGGGCGAGCAGTACTTC. Protein sequence: CASSLDRLAGVGEQYF. This chain links TRBV11-2 with TRBJ2-5, with 10 bases aligning to TRBD2. With the DNA end fitting TRBJ2-7 better, the J assignment may be wrong. The V gene's germline CDR1 is SGHAT and CDR2 FQNNGV. The CDR3 sequence is 16 residues long.

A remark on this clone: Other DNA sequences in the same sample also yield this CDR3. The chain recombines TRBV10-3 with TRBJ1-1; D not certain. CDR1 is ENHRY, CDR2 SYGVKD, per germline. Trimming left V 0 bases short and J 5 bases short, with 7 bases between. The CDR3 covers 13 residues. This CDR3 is CAISESGVTEAFF. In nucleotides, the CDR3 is TGTGCCATCAGTGAGTCCGGGGTTACTGAAGCTTTCTTT.

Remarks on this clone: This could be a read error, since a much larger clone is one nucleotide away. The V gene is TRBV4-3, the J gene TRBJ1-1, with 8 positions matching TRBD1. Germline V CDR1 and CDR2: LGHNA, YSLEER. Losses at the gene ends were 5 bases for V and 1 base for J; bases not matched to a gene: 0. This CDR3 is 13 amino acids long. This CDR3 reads CASSGQGNTEAFF. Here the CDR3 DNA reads TGCGCCAGCAGCGGACAGGGGAACACTGAAGCTTTCTTT.